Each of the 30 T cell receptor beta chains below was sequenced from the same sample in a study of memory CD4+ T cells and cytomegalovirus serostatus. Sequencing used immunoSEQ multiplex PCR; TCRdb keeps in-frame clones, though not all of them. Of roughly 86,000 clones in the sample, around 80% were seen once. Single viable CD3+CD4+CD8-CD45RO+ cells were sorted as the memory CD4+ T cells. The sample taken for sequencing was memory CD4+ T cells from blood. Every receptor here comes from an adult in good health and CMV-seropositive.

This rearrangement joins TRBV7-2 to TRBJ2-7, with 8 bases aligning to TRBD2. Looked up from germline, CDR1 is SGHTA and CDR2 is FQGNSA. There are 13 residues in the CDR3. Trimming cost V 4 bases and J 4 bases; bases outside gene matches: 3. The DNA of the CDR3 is TGTGCCAGCAGCTCGGGAGGGGGATACGAGCAGTACTTC. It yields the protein CASSSGGGYEQYF.

This CDR3 reads CASGTDSSYNEQFF. As DNA, the CDR3 is TGTGCCAGCGGGACAGACAGCTCCTACAATGAGCAGTTCTTC. V is TRBV9 and J is TRBJ2-1; 7 nucleotides align to TRBD1. The trim removed 7 bases at V and 0 bases at J, leaving 4 bases unmatched. Germline CDR1 SGDLS, CDR2 YYNGEE. The CDR3 runs 14 residues.

CDR3 bases: TGTGCCAGCAGTGAAGGGGTGAACTCCTACGAGCAGTACTTC. Its translation: CASSEGVNSYEQYF. The rearrangement joins TRBV6-1 to TRBJ2-7; D not resolved. The CDR3 runs to 14 residues. V was trimmed by 1 base and J by 0 bases, leaving 7 bases between them. Germline CDR1 and CDR2: MNHNS and SASEGT.

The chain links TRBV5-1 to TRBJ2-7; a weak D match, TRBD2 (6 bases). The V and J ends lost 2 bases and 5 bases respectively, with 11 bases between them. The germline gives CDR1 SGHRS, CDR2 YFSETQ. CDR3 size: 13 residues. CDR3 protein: CASSFEREDEQYF. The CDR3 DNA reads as TGCGCCAGCAGCTTTGAGAGGGAGGACGAGCAGTACTTC.

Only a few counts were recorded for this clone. CDR3 sequence: CASSQLPTGGHYSGANVLTF. As DNA, the CDR3 is TGCGCCAGCAGTCAGCTCCCGACAGGGGGTCATTACTCTGGGGCCAACGTCCTGACTTTC. The chain couples TRBV23-1 to TRBJ2-6; TRBD1 agrees at 9 bases. TRBV23-1 carries the ORF label, with uncertain function. Losses at the gene ends were 3 bases for V and 0 bases for J; bases not matched to a gene: 12. There are 20 residues in the CDR3.

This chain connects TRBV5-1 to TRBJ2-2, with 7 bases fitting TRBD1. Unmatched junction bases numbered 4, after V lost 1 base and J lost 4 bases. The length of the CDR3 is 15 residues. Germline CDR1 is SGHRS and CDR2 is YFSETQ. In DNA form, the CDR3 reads TGCGCCAGCAGCTTGACAGGGGTAGGCACCGGGGAGCTGTTTTTT. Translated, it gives CASSLTGVGTGELFF.

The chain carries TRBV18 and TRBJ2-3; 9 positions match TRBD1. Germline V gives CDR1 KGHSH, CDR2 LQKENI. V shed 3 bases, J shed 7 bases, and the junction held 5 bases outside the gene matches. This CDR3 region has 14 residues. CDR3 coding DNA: TGTGCCAGCTCACCGGGACAGGGTTGGTATACGCAGTATTTT. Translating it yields CASSPGQGWYTQYF.

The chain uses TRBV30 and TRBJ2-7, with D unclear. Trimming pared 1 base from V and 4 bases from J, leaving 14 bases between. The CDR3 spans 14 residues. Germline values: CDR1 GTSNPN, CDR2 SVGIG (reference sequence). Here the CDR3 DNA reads TGTGCCTGGAGTGGGGTAGGTAGCAGGTACGAGCAGTACTTC. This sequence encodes CAWSGVGSRYEQYF.

The CDR3 protein is CASSLVGNTIYF. As DNA, the CDR3 is TGTGCCAGCAGCTTAGTAGGAAACACCATATATTTT. This chain uses TRBV7-9 with TRBJ1-3; no clear D. The V gene's germline CDR1 is SEHNR and CDR2 FQNEAQ (reference sequence). Trimming took off 1 base at V and 4 bases at J, with 2 bases between the two ends. This CDR3 has 12 amino acids. Filled out from reference TRBV7-9 and TRBJ1-3, the complete variable domain reads DTGVSQNPRHKITKRGQNVTFRCDPISEHNRLYWYRQTLGQGPEFLTYFQNEAQLEKSRLLSDRFSAERPKGSFSTLEIQRTEQGDSAMYLCASSLVGNTIYFGEGSWLTVV.

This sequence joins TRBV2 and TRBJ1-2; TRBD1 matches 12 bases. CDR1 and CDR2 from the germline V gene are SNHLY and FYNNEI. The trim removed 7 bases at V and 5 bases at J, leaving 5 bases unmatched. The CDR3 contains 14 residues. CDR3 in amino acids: CASTRDRGRYGYTF. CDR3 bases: TGTGCCAGCACCCGGGACAGGGGGCGGTATGGCTACACCTTC. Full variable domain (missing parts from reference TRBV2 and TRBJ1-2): EPEVTQTPSHQVTQMGQEVILRCVPISNHLYFYWYRQILGQKVEFLVSFYNNEISEKSEIFDDQFSVERPDGSNFTLKIRSTKLEDSAMYFCASTRDRGRYGYTFGSGTRLTVV.

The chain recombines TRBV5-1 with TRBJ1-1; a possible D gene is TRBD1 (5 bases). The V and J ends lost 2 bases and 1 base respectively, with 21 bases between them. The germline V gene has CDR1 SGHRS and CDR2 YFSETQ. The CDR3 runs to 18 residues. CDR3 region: CASSFDFGPRGGNTEAFF. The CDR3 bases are TGCGCCAGCAGCTTTGATTTTGGACCGAGGGGCGGGAACACTGAAGCTTTCTTT.

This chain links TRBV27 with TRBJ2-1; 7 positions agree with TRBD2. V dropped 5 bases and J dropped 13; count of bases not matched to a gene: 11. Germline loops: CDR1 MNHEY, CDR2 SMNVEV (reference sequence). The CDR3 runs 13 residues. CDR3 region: CASSASSSGPQFF. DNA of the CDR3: TGTGCCAGCAGTGCCTCCTCTAGCGGACCACAGTTCTTC.

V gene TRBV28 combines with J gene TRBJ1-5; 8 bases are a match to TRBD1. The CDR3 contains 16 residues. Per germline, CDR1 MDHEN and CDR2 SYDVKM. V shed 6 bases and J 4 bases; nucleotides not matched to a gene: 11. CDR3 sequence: CASRGGQGRLNQPQHF. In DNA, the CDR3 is TGTGCCAGCAGGGGTGGACAGGGTAGGTTGAATCAGCCCCAGCATTTT.

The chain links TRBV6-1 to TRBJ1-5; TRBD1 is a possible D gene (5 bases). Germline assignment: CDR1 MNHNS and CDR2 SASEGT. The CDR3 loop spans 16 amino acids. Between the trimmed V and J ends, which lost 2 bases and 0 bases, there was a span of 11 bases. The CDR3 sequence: CASSEQGFSSNQPQHF. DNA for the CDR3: TGTGCCAGCAGTGAACAGGGTTTCAGTAGCAATCAGCCCCAGCATTTT.

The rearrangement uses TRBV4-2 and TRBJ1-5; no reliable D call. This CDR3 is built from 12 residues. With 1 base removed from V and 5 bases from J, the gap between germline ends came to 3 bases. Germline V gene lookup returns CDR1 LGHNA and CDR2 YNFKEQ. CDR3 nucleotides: TGTGCCAGCAGCCAAGGGGATCAGCCCCAGCATTTT. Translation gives CASSQGDQPQHF.

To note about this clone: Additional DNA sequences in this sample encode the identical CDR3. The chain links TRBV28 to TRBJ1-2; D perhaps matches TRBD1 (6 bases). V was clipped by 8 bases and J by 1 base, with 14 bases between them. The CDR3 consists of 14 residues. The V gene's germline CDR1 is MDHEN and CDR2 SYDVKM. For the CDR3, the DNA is TGTGCCAGCGAGGGGGGATTCGGTAACTATGGCTACACCTTC. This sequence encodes CASEGGFGNYGYTF.

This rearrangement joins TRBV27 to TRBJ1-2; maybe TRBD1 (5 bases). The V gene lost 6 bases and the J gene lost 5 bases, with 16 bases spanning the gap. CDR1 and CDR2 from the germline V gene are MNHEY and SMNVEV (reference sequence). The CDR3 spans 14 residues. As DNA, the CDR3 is TGTGCCAGCAGCTGGGACCCAGGGAGTTATGGCTACACCTTC. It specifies CASSWDPGSYGYTF.

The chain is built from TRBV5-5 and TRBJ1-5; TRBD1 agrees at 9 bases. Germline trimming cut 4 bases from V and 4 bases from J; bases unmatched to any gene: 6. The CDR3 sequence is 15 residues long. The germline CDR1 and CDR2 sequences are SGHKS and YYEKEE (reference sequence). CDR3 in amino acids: CASSTRTGVNQPQHF. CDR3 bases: TGTGCCAGCAGCACTCGGACAGGGGTGAATCAGCCCCAGCATTTT.

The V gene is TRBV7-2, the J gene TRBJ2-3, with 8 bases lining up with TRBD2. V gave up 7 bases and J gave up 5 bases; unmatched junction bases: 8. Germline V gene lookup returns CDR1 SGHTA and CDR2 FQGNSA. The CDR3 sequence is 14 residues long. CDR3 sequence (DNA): TGTGCCAGCACCCCGACTAGCGCCTTAGATACGCAGTATTTT. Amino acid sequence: CASTPTSALDTQYF. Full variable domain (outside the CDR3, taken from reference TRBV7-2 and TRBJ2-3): GAGVSQSPSNKVTEKGKDVELRCDPISGHTALYWYRQSLGQGLEFLIYFQGNSAPDKSGLPSDRFSAERTGGSVSTLTIQRTQQEDSAVYLCASTPTSALDTQYFGPGTRLTVL.

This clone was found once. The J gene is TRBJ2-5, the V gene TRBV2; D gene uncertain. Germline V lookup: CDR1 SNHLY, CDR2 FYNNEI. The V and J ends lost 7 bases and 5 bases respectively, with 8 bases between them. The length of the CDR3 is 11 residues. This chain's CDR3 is CASTIHETQYF. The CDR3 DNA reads TGTGCCAGCACCATCCACGAGACCCAGTACTTC.

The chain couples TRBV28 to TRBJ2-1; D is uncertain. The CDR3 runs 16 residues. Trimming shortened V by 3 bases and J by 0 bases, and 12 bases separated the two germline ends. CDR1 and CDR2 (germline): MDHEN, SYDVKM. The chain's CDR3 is CASSFLTSHSYNEQFF. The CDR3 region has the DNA TGTGCCAGCAGTTTCCTTACGTCGCACTCCTACAATGAGCAGTTCTTC.

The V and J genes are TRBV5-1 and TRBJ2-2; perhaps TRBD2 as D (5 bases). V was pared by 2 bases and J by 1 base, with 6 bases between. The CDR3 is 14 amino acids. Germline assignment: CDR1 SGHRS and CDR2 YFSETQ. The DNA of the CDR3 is TGCGCCAGCAGCTTACGGGGGAACACCGGGGAGCTGTTTTTT. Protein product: CASSLRGNTGELFF.

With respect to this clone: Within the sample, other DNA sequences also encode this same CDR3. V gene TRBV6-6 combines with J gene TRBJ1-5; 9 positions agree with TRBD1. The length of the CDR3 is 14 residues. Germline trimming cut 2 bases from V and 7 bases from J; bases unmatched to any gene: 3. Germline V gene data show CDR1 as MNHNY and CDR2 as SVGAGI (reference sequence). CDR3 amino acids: CASSYTGGRQPQHF. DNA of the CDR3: TGTGCCAGCAGTTACACAGGGGGCCGGCAGCCCCAGCATTTT.

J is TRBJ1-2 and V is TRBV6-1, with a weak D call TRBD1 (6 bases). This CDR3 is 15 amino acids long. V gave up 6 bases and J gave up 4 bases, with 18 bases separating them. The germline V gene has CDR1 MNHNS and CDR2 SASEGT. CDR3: CASSYDRSPIYGYTF. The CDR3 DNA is TGTGCCAGCAGCTATGACAGGTCCCCAATCTATGGCTACACCTTC.

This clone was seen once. CDR3 residues: CASSSHYTTSGRETQYF. DNA for the CDR3: TGCGCCAGCAGCTCTCACTACACCACTAGCGGGAGAGAGACCCAGTACTTC. V gene TRBV5-1 combines with J gene TRBJ2-5, with 11 bases that match TRBD2. CDR1 is SGHRS, CDR2 YFSETQ, per germline. J gave up 4 bases and V 3 bases, and 11 bases lay outside the gene matches. The CDR3 extends over 17 amino acids.

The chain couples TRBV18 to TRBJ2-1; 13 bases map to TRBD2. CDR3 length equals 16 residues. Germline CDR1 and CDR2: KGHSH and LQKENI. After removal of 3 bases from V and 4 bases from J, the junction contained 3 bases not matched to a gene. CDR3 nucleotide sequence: TGTGCCAGCTCACCCCCACTAGCGGGAGGGTACAATGAGCAGTTCTTC. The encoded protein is CASSPPLAGGYNEQFF.

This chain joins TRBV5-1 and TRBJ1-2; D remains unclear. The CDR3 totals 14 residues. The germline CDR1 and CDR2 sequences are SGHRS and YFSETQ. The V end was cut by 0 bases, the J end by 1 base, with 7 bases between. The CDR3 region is CASSLGDLNYGYTF. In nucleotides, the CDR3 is TGCGCCAGCAGCTTGGGCGACCTTAACTATGGCTACACCTTC.

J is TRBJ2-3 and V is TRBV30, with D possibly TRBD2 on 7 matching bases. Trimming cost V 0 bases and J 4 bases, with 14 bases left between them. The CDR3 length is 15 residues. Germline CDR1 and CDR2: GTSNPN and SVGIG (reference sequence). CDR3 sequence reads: CAWSVGGGPSDTQYF. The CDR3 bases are TGTGCCTGGAGTGTAGGGGGAGGGCCTTCAGATACGCAGTATTTT. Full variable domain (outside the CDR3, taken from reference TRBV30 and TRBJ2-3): SQTIHQWPATLVQPVGSPLSLECTVEGTSNPNLYWYRQAAGRGLQLLFYSVGIGQISSEVPQNLSASRPQDRQFILSSKKLLLSDSGFYLCAWSVGGGPSDTQYFGPGTRLTVL.

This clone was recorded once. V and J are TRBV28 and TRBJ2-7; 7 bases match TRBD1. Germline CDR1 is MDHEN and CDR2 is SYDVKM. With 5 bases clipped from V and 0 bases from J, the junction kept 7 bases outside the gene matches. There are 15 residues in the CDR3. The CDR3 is CASSQPGGTSYEQYF. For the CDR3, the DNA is TGTGCCAGCAGTCAACCAGGGGGAACCTCCTACGAGCAGTACTTC.

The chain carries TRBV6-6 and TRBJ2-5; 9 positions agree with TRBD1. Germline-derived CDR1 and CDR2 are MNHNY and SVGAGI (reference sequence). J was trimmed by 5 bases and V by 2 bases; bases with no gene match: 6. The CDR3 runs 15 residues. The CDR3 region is CASSYGGQGEETQYF. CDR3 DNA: TGTGCCAGCAGTTACGGGGGACAGGGAGAGGAGACCCAGTACTTC.